This T cell receptor (beta chain) derives from a study of T cell responses to AZD1222 COVID-19 vaccine. Overall study results and limits: Increased Spike-specific TCR breadth and depth were observed after two AZD1222 doses. The reported proportion of spike-specific TCRs targeting unmutated variant regions was nearly half. Repertoire sampling occurred only after the peak T cell response. Clonal diversity was possibly underestimated; the donors were predominantly white British and more often female.

The CDR3 is made up of 17 amino acids. V dropped 5 bases and J dropped 3; count of bases not matched to a gene: 7. The germline CDR1 and CDR2 sequences are SGHTA and FQGNSA. Comments on this clone: Its antigen is currently unknown.

Repertoires were generated with immunoSEQ multiplex PCR, while TCRdb's copy carries only in-frame clones and drops some. The sample records roughly 56,000 clones, roughly 85% being singletons. This sequence joins TRBV7-2 and TRBJ1-4; 12 nucleotides align to TRBD1. This sequence originates from an adult in good health. This specimen consisted of peripheral blood, obtained on day 0 of AZD1222 vaccination. DNA of the CDR3: TGTGCCAGCAGCGAGGGGACAGGGGGCCTAGCTAATGAAAAACTGTTTTTT. It encodes CASSEGTGGLANEKLFF.